This TCR beta chain originates from a study of shared clonotypes between healthy human individuals. Sequenced by immunoSEQ multiplex PCR; TCRdb stores in-frame clones only, minus some. The sample records about 2.5 million clones, roughly 90% being singletons. The count of this clone is one. The TCR sequence derives from a man younger than 35 in good health. Some clones in this sample may be carry-over from other donors' samples. Sequencing used naive CD4+ T cells from PBMCs. Stated subset: CD45RA+ positively selected.

The CDR3 protein is CASSEGLHQPQHF. The DNA for the CDR3 is TGTGCCAGCAGTGAGGGCCTACATCAGCCCCAGCATTTT. The chain combines TRBV25-1 with TRBJ1-5, with unresolved D. Between the trimmed V and J ends, which lost 3 bases and 5 bases, there was a span of 8 bases. Germline loops: CDR1 MGHDK, CDR2 SYGVNS. The CDR3 consists of 13 residues.